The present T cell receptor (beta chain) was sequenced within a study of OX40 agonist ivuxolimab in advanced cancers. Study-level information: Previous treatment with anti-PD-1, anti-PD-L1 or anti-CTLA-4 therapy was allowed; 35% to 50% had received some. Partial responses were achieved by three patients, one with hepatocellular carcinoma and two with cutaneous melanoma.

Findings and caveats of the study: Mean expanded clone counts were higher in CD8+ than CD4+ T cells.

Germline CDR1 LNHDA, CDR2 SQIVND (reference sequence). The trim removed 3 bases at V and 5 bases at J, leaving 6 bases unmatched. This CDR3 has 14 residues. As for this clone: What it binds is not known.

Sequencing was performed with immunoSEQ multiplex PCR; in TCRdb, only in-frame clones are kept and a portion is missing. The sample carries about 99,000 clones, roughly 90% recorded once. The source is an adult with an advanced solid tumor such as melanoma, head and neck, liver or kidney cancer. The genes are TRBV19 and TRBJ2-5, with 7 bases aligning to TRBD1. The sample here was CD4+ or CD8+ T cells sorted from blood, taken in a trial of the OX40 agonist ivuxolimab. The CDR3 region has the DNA TGTGCCAGTAGTATCGGGAAACAGGGGGAGACCCAGTACTTC. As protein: CASSIGKQGETQYF.